Each of the 21 T cell receptor beta chains below was sequenced from the same sample in a study of response to subunit inactivated influenza vaccine. MiXCR, run by TCRdb on the RT-PCR reads, gives a single entry per CDR3 protein. The sample shows roughly 540,000 distinct CDR3 sequences, roughly 25% of them seen only once. These records were also assigned to another study, of T cells expressing NK-cell markers. This second study says: With UMIs, 5'RACE template switching was used to make TCR beta cDNA.

The source was CD4+ T cells sorted from PBMCs, collected 12 days after vaccination. The receptors come from a man in his forties or fifties who received an inactivated influenza vaccine.

This clonotype has a handful of counts. This chain connects TRBV3-1 to TRBJ1-4, with D possibly matching TRBD1 (5 bases). Germline lookup yields CDR1 LGHDT and CDR2 YNNKEL (reference sequence). The ends were cut back, 4 bases at V and 1 base at J, with 16 bases in the middle. The CDR3 covers 17 residues. The CDR3: CASSRRGTTLTNEKLFF. CDR3 nucleotides: TGTGCCAGCAGCCGGCGAGGGACTACCTTAACTAATGAAAAACTGTTTTTT.

The V gene is TRBV10-3, the J gene TRBJ1-5; 7 bases line up with TRBD1. Per germline, CDR1 ENHRY and CDR2 SYGVKD. The CDR3 runs 14 residues. The J segment lost 3 bases and the V segment lost 5 bases, leaving 4 bases of the junction unmatched. The CDR3, as DNA: TGTGCCATCAGTCCAGGGGGTCTCAATCAGCCCCAGCATTTT. Its protein is CAISPGGLNQPQHF.

The chain links TRBV28 to TRBJ2-4; D remains ambiguous. Trimming shortened V by 3 bases and J by 1 base, and 7 bases separated the two germline ends. CDR3 length: 14 amino acids. The V gene's germline CDR1 is MDHEN and CDR2 SYDVKM. The CDR3 loop reads CASSFQQAKNIQYF. The CDR3 DNA reads TGTGCCAGCAGTTTTCAGCAGGCCAAAAACATTCAGTACTTC.

The gene calls are TRBV5-6 and TRBJ2-7; D is possibly TRBD1 (6 bases). Germline CDR1 SGHDT, CDR2 YYEEEE. The ends were cut back, 3 bases at V and 6 bases at J, with 10 bases in the middle. The CDR3 covers 12 residues. The CDR3 DNA sequence: TGTGCCAGCAGCTGGGGCAGGGGCGAGCAGTACTTC. This codes for CASSWGRGEQYF. The variable domain in full, with the rest retrieved from reference TRBV5-6 and TRBJ2-7, is DAGVTQSPTHLIKTRGQQVTLRCSPKSGHDTVSWYQQALGQGPQFIFQYYEEEERQRGNFPDRFSGHQFPNYSSELNVNALLLGDSALYLCASSWGRGEQYFGPGTRLTVT.

The chain recombines TRBV7-9 with TRBJ1-2; tentative D call: TRBD1 (5 bases). V was clipped by 0 bases and J by 8 bases, with 10 bases between them. The germline V gene encodes CDR1 SEHNR and CDR2 FQNEAQ (reference sequence). This CDR3 spans 13 amino acids. The CDR3 protein is CASSLALGDGYTF. CDR3 coding DNA: TGTGCCAGCAGCTTAGCGCTTGGGGACGGCTACACCTTC.

This clonotype was found a few times. The rearrangement uses TRBV27 and TRBJ1-1; D gene ambiguous. Trimming shortened V by 5 bases and J by 1 base, and 14 bases separated the two germline ends. CDR3 length equals 15 residues. Germline lookup yields CDR1 MNHEY and CDR2 SMNVEV (reference sequence). As DNA, the CDR3 is TGTGCCAGCAGTGTCTCCCGGATAGGGAACACTGAAGCTTTCTTT. Amino acid sequence: CASSVSRIGNTEAFF.

A few counts support this clonotype. The gene calls are TRBV3-1 and TRBJ2-5; the match to TRBD1 covers 9 bases. Trimming cost V 1 base and J 6 bases; bases outside gene matches: 6. Germline assignment: CDR1 LGHDT and CDR2 YNNKEL (reference sequence). The length of the CDR3 is 15 residues. The DNA for the CDR3 is TGTGCCAGCAGCCAAGGCCCGGACAGGGGCCAGACCCAGTACTTC. Amino acids: CASSQGPDRGQTQYF.

In this sample, this clonotype turned up a few times. The chain combines TRBV6-5 with TRBJ2-2, with D possibly called TRBD1 or TRBD2 (5 bases each). Germline CDR1 and CDR2: MNHEY and SVGAGI. The CDR3 spans 15 residues. Trimming shortened V by 2 bases and J by 3 bases, and 10 bases separated the two germline ends. This CDR3 is CASSYEGLDTGELFF. For the CDR3, the DNA is TGTGCCAGCAGTTACGAGGGGCTAGACACCGGGGAGCTGTTTTTT.

The V gene is TRBV10-3, the J gene TRBJ2-3; TRBD1 is a possible D gene (6 bases). Between the trimmed V and J ends, which lost 2 bases and 10 bases, there was a span of 10 bases. CDR3 size: 12 residues. Germline-derived CDR1 and CDR2 are ENHRY and SYGVKD. The CDR3 bases are TGTGCCATCAGTGAGGGGGGCTTAGCGCAGTATTTT. This gives the protein CAISEGGLAQYF.

At least ten counts were recorded for this clonotype. The chain is built from TRBV7-2 and TRBJ2-1; D remains unclear. CDR3 size: 11 residues. Trimming shortened V by 2 bases and J by 8 bases, and 4 bases separated the two germline ends. Germline V lookup: CDR1 SGHTA, CDR2 FQGNSA. The CDR3 spells CASSLLHEQFF. The CDR3 region has the DNA TGTGCCAGCAGCTTACTCCATGAGCAGTTCTTC. Full variable domain (outside the CDR3, taken from reference TRBV7-2 and TRBJ2-1): GAGVSQSPSNKVTEKGKDVELRCDPISGHTALYWYRQSLGQGLEFLIYFQGNSAPDKSGLPSDRFSAERTGGSVSTLTIQRTQQEDSAVYLCASSLLHEQFFGPGTRLTVL.

The chain employs TRBV5-4 and TRBJ1-6; 7 positions agree with TRBD1. The CDR3 has 19 residues. Germline trimming cut 0 bases from V and 6 bases from J; bases unmatched to any gene: 15. Germline V CDR1 and CDR2: SGHNT, YYREEE (reference sequence). The CDR3 DNA reads TGTGCCAGCAGCTTGGCCCTTAGGGACAGATTCTTCACTAATTCACCCCTCCACTTT. Protein product: CASSLALRDRFFTNSPLHF.

This clonotype has a handful of counts. The V and J genes are TRBV10-2 and TRBJ2-5, with 8 positions matching TRBD2. Germline CDR1 reads WSHSY; CDR2 reads SAAADI. The CDR3 is 15 residues long. V shed 6 bases, J shed 5 bases, and the junction held 11 bases outside the gene matches. CDR3 region: CASSRSRGGQETQYF. The CDR3 coding sequence is TGCGCCAGCAGCAGAAGTCGGGGGGGCCAGGAGACCCAGTACTTC.

CDR3 amino acids: CASSVDSGTEAFF. The CDR3 nucleotides are TGTGCCAGCAGCGTAGACAGTGGCACTGAAGCTTTCTTT. V is TRBV9 and J is TRBJ1-1; unclear D gene. Between the trimmed V and J ends, which lost 0 bases and 4 bases, there was a span of 7 bases. The CDR3 totals 13 residues. CDR1 SGDLS and CDR2 YYNGEE come from the germline V gene.

V and J are TRBV27 and TRBJ1-1; D gene uncertain. Germline V gives CDR1 MNHEY, CDR2 SMNVEV (reference sequence). There are 13 residues in the CDR3. V was clipped by 6 bases and J by 6 bases, with 14 bases between them. CDR3 coding DNA: TGTGCCAGCAGCACGGTTTTGGGATCTGAAGCTTTCTTT. Its translation is CASSTVLGSEAFF.

There are a few counts of this clonotype. The chain links TRBV28 to TRBJ1-1, with a weak D call TRBD1 (5 bases). CDR1 MDHEN and CDR2 SYDVKM come from the germline V gene. This CDR3 is 12 amino acids long. V was pared by 2 bases and J by 9 bases, with 10 bases between. Here the CDR3 DNA reads TGTGCCAGCAGTTTAATGGGGGGGAAAGCTTTCTTT. Encoded protein: CASSLMGGKAFF.

This clonotype was seen repeatedly, ten times or more. The CDR3 region is CSVTPGLAGGEQFF. CDR3 coding DNA: TGCAGCGTAACCCCCGGACTAGCGGGAGGAGAGCAGTTCTTC. This chain connects TRBV29-1 to TRBJ2-1; 14 positions match TRBD2. Looked up from germline, CDR1 is SQVTM and CDR2 is ANQGSEA. The CDR3 extends over 14 amino acids. The junction had 8 bases not matched to a gene; V was cut back by 6 bases and J by 10 bases.

This clonotype came up a few times. J is TRBJ1-2 and V is TRBV7-8, with 7 nucleotides matching TRBD1. The CDR3 is 16 residues long. Trimming took 1 base from V and 4 from J; bases not matched to a gene: 9. CDR1 SGHVS and CDR2 FQNEAQ come from the germline V gene. The CDR3 DNA is TGTGCCAGCAGCTTAGTTAACAGGGGCGCCGGCTATGGCTACACCTTC. Translated, it gives CASSLVNRGAGYGYTF.

The chain joins TRBV12-3 or TRBV12-4 to TRBJ2-7, with D perhaps TRBD1 (5 bases). Trimming shortened V by 5 bases and J by 0 bases, and 14 bases separated the two germline ends. This CDR3 comprises 15 residues. The CDR3 nucleotides are TGTGCCAGCAGTCTAGACAGTCTTGTCTCCTACGAGCAGTACTTC. As protein: CASSLDSLVSYEQYF.

In DNA form, the CDR3 reads TGTGCCAGCTCACCGACAGGGGAGAACACTGAAGCTTTCTTT. Its translation is CASSPTGENTEAFF. This chain uses TRBV18 with TRBJ1-1; 8 bases map to TRBD1. The germline V gene has CDR1 KGHSH and CDR2 LQKENI. The ends lost 3 bases at V and 1 base at J; junction bases unmatched: 1. The CDR3 contains 14 residues.

The chain joins TRBV20-1 to TRBJ2-5, with 10 positions matching TRBD2. Losses at the gene ends were 5 bases for V and 4 bases for J; bases not matched to a gene: 10. The CDR3 totals 15 residues. Germline CDR1 and CDR2: DFQATT and SNEGSKA (reference sequence). This CDR3 reads CSAHGSGRITETQYF. CDR3 DNA: TGCAGTGCTCATGGTAGCGGGAGGATCACAGAGACCCAGTACTTC.

The V gene is TRBV5-1, the J gene TRBJ2-5; unclear D gene. CDR3 size: 14 residues. The germline gives CDR1 SGHRS, CDR2 YFSETQ. The V and J ends lost 3 bases and 1 base respectively, with 10 bases between them. CDR3 protein: CASSSAGVQETQYF. CDR3 DNA: TGCGCCAGCAGCTCGGCAGGCGTCCAAGAGACCCAGTACTTC. The complete variable domain, with remaining parts taken from reference TRBV5-1 and TRBJ2-5, reads KAGVTQTPRYLIKTRGQQVTLSCSPISGHRSVSWYQQTPGQGLQFLFEYFSETQRNKGNFPGRFSGRQFSNSRSEMNVSTLELGDSALYLCASSSAGVQETQYFGPGTRLLVL.